The 17 T cell receptor beta chains given below trace back to one sample, sequenced in a study of cytomegalovirus exposure and HLA in healthy donors. PCR amplification relied on 60 Vbeta primers (plus 13 Jbeta primers). Some clones are missing from TCRdb's copy, which holds only in-frame ones; the method was immunoSEQ multiplex PCR. The sample holds 110,000 or so clones; more than 70% are singletons and the top ten take approximately 2.2%. Sequences were obtained from PBMCs. All receptors come from a man aged 25-40 years in good health and CMV-seronegative.

V is TRBV5-1 and J is TRBJ2-5; 10 positions match TRBD1. The CDR3 is made up of 15 amino acids. Germline V gene sequence: CDR1 SGHRS, CDR2 YFSETQ. V gave up 5 bases and J gave up 6 bases; unmatched junction bases: 10. The CDR3 DNA reads TGCGCCAGCAGTGAACTCCCGGGACAGGGGCAGACCCAGTACTTC. Translated, it gives CASSELPGQGQTQYF.

This chain connects TRBV5-1 to TRBJ2-5, with 10 nucleotides matching TRBD1. The CDR3 loop spans 15 amino acids. Germline V CDR1 and CDR2: SGHRS, YFSETQ. J lost 5 bases, V lost 4 bases, and 8 bases had no gene match. CDR3 DNA: TGCGCCAGCAGCCCGGGGGACAGGGGAGTGGAGACCCAGTACTTC. Protein: CASSPGDRGVETQYF.

The chain uses TRBV18 and TRBJ2-3, with D possibly matching TRBD2 (5 bases). With 3 bases removed from V and 11 bases from J, the gap between germline ends came to 18 bases. The V gene's germline CDR1 is KGHSH and CDR2 LQKENI. The CDR3 has 14 amino acids. CDR3 protein: CASSPEVGANQQYF. The CDR3 nucleotides are TGTGCCAGCTCACCGGAGGTTGGTGCAAACCAGCAGTATTTT.

The CDR3 reads CASSRGSGPGELFF. As DNA, the CDR3 is TGTGCCAGCAGCCGGGGGTCGGGCCCCGGGGAGCTGTTTTTT. The chain couples TRBV11-3 to TRBJ2-2; possible D gene TRBD2, 6 bases. CDR3 length equals 14 residues. Germline V CDR1 and CDR2: SGHNT, YENEEA. V lost 5 bases and J 6 bases, leaving 13 bases between the germline ends.

This chain joins TRBV28 and TRBJ1-2; 9 nucleotides line up with TRBD1. The junction had 10 bases not matched to a gene; V was cut back by 6 bases and J by 8 bases. The CDR3 sequence is 14 residues long. Germline V lookup: CDR1 MDHEN, CDR2 SYDVKM. This CDR3 is CASSQGDRVSGYTF. CDR3 sequence (DNA): TGTGCCAGCAGCCAAGGGGACAGGGTGTCCGGCTACACCTTC.

This clone was picked up a small number of times. The V call is TRBV7-2, the J call TRBJ1-1; D is ambiguous. In germline, CDR1 is SGHTA, CDR2 FQGNSA. V lost 9 bases, J lost 4 bases, and 9 bases lay in between. This CDR3 has 11 amino acids. CDR3 region: CASQDFTEAFF. DNA for the CDR3: TGTGCCAGTCAGGATTTCACTGAAGCTTTCTTT.

V and J are TRBV6-5 and TRBJ1-1; 8 bases map to TRBD1. The length of the CDR3 is 13 residues. With V trimmed by 7 bases and J by 5 bases, 6 bases remained unmatched. Germline lookup yields CDR1 MNHEY and CDR2 SVGAGI. CDR3 region: CASISDRVTEAFF. The CDR3 region has the DNA TGTGCCAGCATCTCGGACAGGGTGACTGAAGCTTTCTTT.

Here the CDR3 DNA reads TGTGCCAGCAGCGGGACAGAACAAGAGACCCAGTACTTC. It yields the protein CASSGTEQETQYF. The rearrangement uses TRBV25-1 and TRBJ2-5, with 7 bases identical to TRBD1. Losses at the gene ends were 6 bases for V and 2 bases for J; bases not matched to a gene: 3. The CDR3 length is 13 residues. The V gene's germline CDR1 is MGHDK and CDR2 SYGVNS.

CDR3 region: CSVEDLDGGLGEKLFF. The CDR3 DNA reads as TGCAGCGTTGAAGATCTCGATGGAGGGTTGGGTGAAAAACTGTTTTTT. The chain joins TRBV29-1 to TRBJ1-4; D is unclear. The germline gives CDR1 SQVTM, CDR2 ANQGSEA. V lost 0 bases to trimming and J lost 7 bases, with 18 bases between them. This CDR3 region has 16 residues.

The chain has TRBV7-2 and TRBJ1-5; 11 bases match TRBD1. The CDR3 has 15 amino acids. Germline CDR1 reads SGHTA; CDR2 reads FQGNSA. Losses at the gene ends were 2 bases for V and 7 bases for J; bases not matched to a gene: 4. CDR3 region: CASSLRTGGHQPQHF. CDR3 DNA: TGTGCCAGCAGCTTAAGGACAGGGGGCCACCAGCCCCAGCATTTT.

V is TRBV6-4 and J is TRBJ1-1; D perhaps matches TRBD1 (6 bases). Germline CDR1 MRHNA, CDR2 SNTAGT. The CDR3 runs 14 residues. The V end was cut by 8 bases, the J end by 6 bases, with 19 bases between. This CDR3 is CASDGPGQPAEAFF. The CDR3 DNA reads as TGTGCCAGCGACGGACCGGGACAACCCGCTGAAGCTTTCTTT.

The chain couples TRBV11-3 to TRBJ2-1, with D uncertain. CDR1 and CDR2 (germline): SGHNT, YENEEA. Trimming took 1 base from V and 6 from J, leaving 7 bases between them. The CDR3 is made up of 13 amino acids. The CDR3, as DNA: TGTGCCAGCAGCTTAGCTCGCGCCAATGAGCAGTTCTTC. Translated, it gives CASSLARANEQFF.

The chain links TRBV10-3 to TRBJ1-2, with TRBD1 matching over 8 bases. The CDR3 runs to 14 residues. The ends lost 6 bases at V and 7 bases at J; junction bases unmatched: 10. Germline lookup yields CDR1 ENHRY and CDR2 SYGVKD. The CDR3 nucleotides read TGTGCCATCAGGAACCGGACAGGGTCTTCTGGCTACACCTTC. Translation gives CAIRNRTGSSGYTF.

The V gene is TRBV29-1, the J gene TRBJ2-5, with 7 bases that match TRBD1. The CDR3 length is 13 residues. Trimming cost V 4 bases and J 7 bases; bases outside gene matches: 9. Germline CDR1 and CDR2: SQVTM and ANQGSEA. The CDR3, as DNA: TGCAGCGTTGCCGGGACAGAAGGGGGGACCCAGTACTTC. Encoded protein: CSVAGTEGGTQYF.

This clone was recorded a few times. The V call is TRBV5-5, the J call TRBJ2-1, with D uncertain. Trimming stripped 0 bases from V and 0 bases from J, with 7 bases between. The V gene's germline CDR1 is SGHKS and CDR2 YYEKEE (reference sequence). This CDR3 has 15 residues. The CDR3 DNA follows: TGTGCCAGCAGCTTGGACGTGAGCTCCTACAATGAGCAGTTCTTC. Protein sequence: CASSLDVSSYNEQFF.

The chain recombines TRBV5-1 with TRBJ2-1; 8 nucleotides line up with TRBD1. From germline, CDR1 is SGHRS and CDR2 YFSETQ. The CDR3 is made up of 16 amino acids. Trimming removed 6 bases from V and 6 bases from J; junction bases left unmatched: 14. The CDR3 here is CASNFAGTGKGNEQFF. The DNA of the CDR3 is TGCGCCAGCAACTTTGCCGGGACAGGAAAGGGCAATGAGCAGTTCTTC.

This chain uses TRBV19 with TRBJ2-5; tentatively, D is TRBD1 (5 bases). Trimming left V 3 bases short and J 5 bases short, with 16 bases between. CDR1 and CDR2 (germline): LNHDA, SQIVND (reference sequence). The CDR3 runs 15 residues. The CDR3 here is CASSIERQYGETQYF. In DNA, the CDR3 is TGTGCCAGTAGTATCGAAAGACAGTACGGTGAGACCCAGTACTTC.